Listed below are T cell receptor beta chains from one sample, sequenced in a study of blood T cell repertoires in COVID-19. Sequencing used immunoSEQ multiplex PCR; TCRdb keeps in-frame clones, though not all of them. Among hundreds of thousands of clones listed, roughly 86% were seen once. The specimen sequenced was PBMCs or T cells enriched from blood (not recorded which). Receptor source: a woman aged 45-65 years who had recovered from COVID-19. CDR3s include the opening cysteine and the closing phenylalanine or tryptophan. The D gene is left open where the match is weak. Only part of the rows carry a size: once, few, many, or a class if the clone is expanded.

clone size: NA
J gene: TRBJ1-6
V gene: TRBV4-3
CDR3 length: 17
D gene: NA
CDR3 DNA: TGCGCCAGCAGCCAAGTCCGGTTCAGGCAGGCGAATTCACCCCTCCACTTT
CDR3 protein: CASSQVRFRQANSPLHF

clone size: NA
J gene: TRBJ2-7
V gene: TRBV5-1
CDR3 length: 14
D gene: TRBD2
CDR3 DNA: TGCGCCAGCAGCGGGACTAGCGGGGGGTACGAGCAGTACTTC
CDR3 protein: CASSGTSGGYEQYF

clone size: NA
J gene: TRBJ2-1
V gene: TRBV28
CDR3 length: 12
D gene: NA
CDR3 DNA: TGTGCCAGCAGTTCAGGGTCGGGTGAGCAGTTCTTC
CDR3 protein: CASSSGSGEQFF

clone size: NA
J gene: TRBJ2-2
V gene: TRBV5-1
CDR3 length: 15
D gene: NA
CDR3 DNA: TGCGCCAGCAGCCTAGCGAGGGTGAACACCGGGGAGCTGTTTTTT
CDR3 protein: CASSLARVNTGELFF

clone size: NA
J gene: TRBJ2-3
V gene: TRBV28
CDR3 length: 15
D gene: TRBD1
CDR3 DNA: TGTGCCAGCAGTTTTGCAGGGGGAAGCACAGATACGCAGTATTTT
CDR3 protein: CASSFAGGSTDTQYF

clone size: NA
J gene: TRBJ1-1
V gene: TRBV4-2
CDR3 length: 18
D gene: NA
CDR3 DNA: TGTGCCAGCAGCGCGGGAGCAGGATTTGGGAGGGTGTACACTGAAGCTTTCTTT
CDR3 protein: CASSAGAGFGRVYTEAFF

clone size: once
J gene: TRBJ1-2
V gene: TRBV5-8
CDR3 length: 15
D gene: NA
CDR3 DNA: TGTGCCAGCAGCTCGGGGGGCGCGGGGTTTGATGGCTACACCTTC
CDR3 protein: CASSSGGAGFDGYTF

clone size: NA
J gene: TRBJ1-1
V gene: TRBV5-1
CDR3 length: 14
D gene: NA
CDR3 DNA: TGCGCCAGCAGCATAACAGGGTTCGTCACTGAAGCTTTCTTT
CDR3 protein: CASSITGFVTEAFF

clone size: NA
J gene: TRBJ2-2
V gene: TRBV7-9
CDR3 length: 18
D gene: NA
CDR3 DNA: TGTGCCAGCAGCCCAGGAGGGGTCGCAGGGCGCGGCACCGGGGAGCTGTTTTTT
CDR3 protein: CASSPGGVAGRGTGELFF

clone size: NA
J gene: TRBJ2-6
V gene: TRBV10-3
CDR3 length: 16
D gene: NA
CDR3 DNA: TGTGCCATCAGTTCCCCCGCGAGCTCTGGGGCCAACGTCCTGACTTTC
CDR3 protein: CAISSPASSGANVLTF

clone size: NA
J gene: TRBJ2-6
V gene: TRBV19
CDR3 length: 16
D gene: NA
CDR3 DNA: TGTGCCAGTAGTTTCAGGGGAACTCCCGGGGCCAACGTCCTGACTTTC
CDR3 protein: CASSFRGTPGANVLTF

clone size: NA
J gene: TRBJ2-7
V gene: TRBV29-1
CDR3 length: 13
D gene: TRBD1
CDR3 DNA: TGCAGCGTTGGGGCCGGGACAGGGGCTCGGCAGTACTTC
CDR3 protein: CSVGAGTGARQYF

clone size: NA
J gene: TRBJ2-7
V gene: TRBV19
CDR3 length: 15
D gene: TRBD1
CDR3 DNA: TGTGCCAGTAGTATAGATGCAGGGGGCTCCTACGAGCAGTACTTC
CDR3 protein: CASSIDAGGSYEQYF

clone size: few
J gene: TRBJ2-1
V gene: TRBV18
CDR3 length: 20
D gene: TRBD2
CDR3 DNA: TGTGCCAGCTCACCGAACCAAGGATATGCGGGAGGGCCGGGGTACAATGAGCAGTTCTTC
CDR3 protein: CASSPNQGYAGGPGYNEQFF

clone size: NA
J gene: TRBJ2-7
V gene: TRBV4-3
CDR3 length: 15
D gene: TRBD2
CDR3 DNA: TGCGCCAGCAGCATACTAGCGGGAGCCGACTACGAGCAGTACTTC
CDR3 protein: CASSILAGADYEQYF

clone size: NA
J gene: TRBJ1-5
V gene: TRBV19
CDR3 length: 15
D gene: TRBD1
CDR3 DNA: TGTGCCACCCACAGGGGAAGGTCGGGCAATCAGCCCCAGCATTTT
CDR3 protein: CATHRGRSGNQPQHF

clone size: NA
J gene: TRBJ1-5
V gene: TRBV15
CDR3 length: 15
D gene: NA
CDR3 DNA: TGTGCCACCAGCAGAGATAGGGGTCCCAATCAGCCCCAGCATTTT
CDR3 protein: CATSRDRGPNQPQHF

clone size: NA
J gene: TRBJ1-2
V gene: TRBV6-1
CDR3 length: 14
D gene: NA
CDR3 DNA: TGTGCCAGCAGTGATTCCGGCAGGGGATACGGCTACACCTTC
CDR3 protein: CASSDSGRGYGYTF

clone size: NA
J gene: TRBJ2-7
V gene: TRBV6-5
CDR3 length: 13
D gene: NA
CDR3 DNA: TGTGCCAGCAGTTACAACTTTCCCTACGAGCAGTACTTC
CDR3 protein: CASSYNFPYEQYF

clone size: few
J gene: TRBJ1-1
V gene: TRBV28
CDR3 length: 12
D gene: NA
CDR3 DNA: TGTGCCGGGGGACAAAAGAACACTGAAGCTTTCTTT
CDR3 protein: CAGGQKNTEAFF

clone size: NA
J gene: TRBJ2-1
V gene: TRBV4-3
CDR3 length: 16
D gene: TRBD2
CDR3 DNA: TGCGCCAGCAGCCAAGTGTGGCGGGAGGATTGGAATGAGCAGTTCTTC
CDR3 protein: CASSQVWREDWNEQFF

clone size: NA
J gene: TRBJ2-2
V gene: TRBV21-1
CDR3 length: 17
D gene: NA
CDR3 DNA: TGTGCCAGCAGCATCCCCTCTAGGATAGAAAACACCGGGGAGCTGTTTTTT
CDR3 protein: CASSIPSRIENTGELFF

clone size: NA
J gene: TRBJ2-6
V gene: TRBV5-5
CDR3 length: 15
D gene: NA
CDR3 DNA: TGTGCCAGCAGCCTTAACAGGGATGGGGCCAACGTCCTGACTTTC
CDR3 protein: CASSLNRDGANVLTF

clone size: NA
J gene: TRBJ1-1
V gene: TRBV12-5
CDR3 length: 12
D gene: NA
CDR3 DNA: TGTGCTAGTATGCAGGGCTGGACTGAAGCTTTCTTT
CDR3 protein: CASMQGWTEAFF

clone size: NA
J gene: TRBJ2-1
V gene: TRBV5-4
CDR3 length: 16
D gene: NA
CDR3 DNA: TGTGCCAGCAGCTTAGGGGGAGTTAGCTCGGGCTATGAGCAGTTCTTC
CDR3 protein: CASSLGGVSSGYEQFF

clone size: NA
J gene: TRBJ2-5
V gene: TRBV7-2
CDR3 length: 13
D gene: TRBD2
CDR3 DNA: TGTGCCAGCGAGGCGGGGGGGGAAGAGACCCAGTACTTC
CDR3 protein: CASEAGGEETQYF

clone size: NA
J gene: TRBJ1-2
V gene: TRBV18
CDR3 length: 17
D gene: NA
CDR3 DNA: TGTGCCAGCTCACCACCTAACAGTCTGAGCGGGAGTTATGGCTACACCTTC
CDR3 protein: CASSPPNSLSGSYGYTF

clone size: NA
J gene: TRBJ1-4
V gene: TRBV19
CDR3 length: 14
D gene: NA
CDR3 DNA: TGTGCCAGTAGTATCTTGGGGGCTGGTGAAAAACTGTTTTTT
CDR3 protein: CASSILGAGEKLFF

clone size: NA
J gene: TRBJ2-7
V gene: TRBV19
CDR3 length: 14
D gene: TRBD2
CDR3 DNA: TGTGCCAGTAGCACCCCCGGGGGGAACAACGAGCAGTACTTC
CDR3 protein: CASSTPGGNNEQYF

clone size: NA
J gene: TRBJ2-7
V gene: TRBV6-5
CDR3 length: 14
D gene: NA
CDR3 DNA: TGTGCCAGCAAACGGGGAGCGGAGCCCTACGAGCAGTACTTC
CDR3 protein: CASKRGAEPYEQYF

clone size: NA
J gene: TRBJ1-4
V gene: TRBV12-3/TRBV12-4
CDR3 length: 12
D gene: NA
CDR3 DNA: TGTGCCAGCAGTACAAATGTTGAAAAACTGTTTTTT
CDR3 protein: CASSTNVEKLFF

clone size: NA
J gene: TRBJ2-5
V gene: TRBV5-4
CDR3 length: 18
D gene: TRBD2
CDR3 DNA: TGTGCCAGCAGCTTGACCAGGGATAGCGGGGGACGATTAGAGACCCAGTACTTC
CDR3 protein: CASSLTRDSGGRLETQYF

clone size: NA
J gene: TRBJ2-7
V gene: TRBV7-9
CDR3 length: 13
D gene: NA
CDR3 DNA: TGTGCCTCTACCGGGGGAAAGACCTACGAGCAGTACTTC
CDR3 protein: CASTGGKTYEQYF

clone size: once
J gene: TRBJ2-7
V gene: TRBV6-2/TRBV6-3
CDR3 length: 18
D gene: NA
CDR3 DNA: TGTGCCAGCAGTTACTCGATAATCGGCCAGGGTAGGTCCTACGAGCAGTACTTC
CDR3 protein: CASSYSIIGQGRSYEQYF

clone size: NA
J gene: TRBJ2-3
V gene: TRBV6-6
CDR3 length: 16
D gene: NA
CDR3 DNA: TGTGCCAGCAGTTACTCGAGAGGCAAGGACACAGATACGCAGTATTTT
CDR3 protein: CASSYSRGKDTDTQYF

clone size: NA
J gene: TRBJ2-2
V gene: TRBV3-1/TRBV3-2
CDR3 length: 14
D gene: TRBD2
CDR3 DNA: TGTGCCAGCAGCCCGACCGGGGGGGCCGGGGAGCTGTTTTTT
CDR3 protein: CASSPTGGAGELFF

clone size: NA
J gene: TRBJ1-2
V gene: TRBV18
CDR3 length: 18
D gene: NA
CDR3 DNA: TGTGCCAGCTCACCAACCTACGGTGGGTCAGGGACTAACTATGGCTACACCTTC
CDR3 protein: CASSPTYGGSGTNYGYTF

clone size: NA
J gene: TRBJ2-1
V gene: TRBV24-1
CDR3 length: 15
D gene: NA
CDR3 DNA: TGTGCCACCAGTGATTCTGGCAGGCCCTACAATGAGCAGTTCTTC
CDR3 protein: CATSDSGRPYNEQFF

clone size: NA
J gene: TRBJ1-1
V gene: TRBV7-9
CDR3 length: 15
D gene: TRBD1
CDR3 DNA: TGTGCCAGCAGCTTAGCGACAGGGGGTAGGACTGAAGCTTTCTTT
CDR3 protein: CASSLATGGRTEAFF

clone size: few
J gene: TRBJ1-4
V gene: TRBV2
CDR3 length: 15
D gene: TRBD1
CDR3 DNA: TGTGCCAGCAGTGCAGACAGGGGGCGGGTTGAAAAACTGTTTTTT
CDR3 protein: CASSADRGRVEKLFF

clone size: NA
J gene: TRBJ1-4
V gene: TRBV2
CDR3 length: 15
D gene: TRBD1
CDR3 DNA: TGTGCCAGCAGAGACGACAGGGGGGGTAATGAAAAACTGTTTTTT
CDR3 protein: CASRDDRGGNEKLFF

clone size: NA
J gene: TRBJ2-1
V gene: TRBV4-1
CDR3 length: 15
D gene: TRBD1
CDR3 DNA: TGCGCCAGCAGCCTACAGGGGAATAGCTACAATGAGCAGTTCTTC
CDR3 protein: CASSLQGNSYNEQFF

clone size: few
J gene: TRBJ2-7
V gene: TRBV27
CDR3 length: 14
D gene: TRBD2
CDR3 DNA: TGTGCCAGCGGCACCCTAGCGGGGGCCTACGAGCAGTACTTC
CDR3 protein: CASGTLAGAYEQYF

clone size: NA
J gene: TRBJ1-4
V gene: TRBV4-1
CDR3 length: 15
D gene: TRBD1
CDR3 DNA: TGCGCCAGCAGCCCTAGACAGGGATACGACGAAAAACTGTTTTTT
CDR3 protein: CASSPRQGYDEKLFF

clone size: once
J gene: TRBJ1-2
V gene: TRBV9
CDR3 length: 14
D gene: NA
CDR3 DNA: TGTGCCAGCAGCGTAGATGGCAGAAACTATGGCTACACCTTC
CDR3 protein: CASSVDGRNYGYTF

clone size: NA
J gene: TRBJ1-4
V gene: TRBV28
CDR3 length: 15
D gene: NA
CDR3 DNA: TGTGCCAGCAGTCCTACACAGGAGGGGTATGAAAAACTGTTTTTT
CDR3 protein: CASSPTQEGYEKLFF